A selection of T cell receptor beta chains follows, all from one sample in a study of blood T cell repertoires in COVID-19. The repertoire was sequenced with immunoSEQ multiplex PCR; TCRdb's copy has only in-frame clones and lacks some. This table has about 180,000 clones, around 88% appearing once. The material sequenced was PBMCs or T cells enriched from blood (not recorded which). The receptors here all came from a woman in her twenties or thirties who had recovered from COVID-19. Both conserved end residues are part of each CDR3.

TRBV19,16,CASSRNGGPSYNEQFF
TRBV5-1,14,CASSFISGSYEQYF
TRBV4-1,14,CASSQAAGGLFNTF
TRBV5-6,14,CASSYGQGGYGYTF
TRBV27,18,CASRHQSMGQVSYNEQFF
TRBV5-1,12,CASGRFDQPQHF
TRBV5-1,12,CASSLQGREAFF
TRBV2,16,CASSDSGTSGDNEQFF
TRBV19,16,CASKPRTGGSTDTQYF
TRBV7-9,15,CASSFGGRAEETQYF